One sample yielded the 9 T cell receptor beta chains listed below, sequenced in a study of regulatory T cells in long-lasting Graves disease. Arm-PCR of CDR3 regions and iRepertoire HTBI primers were the basis on which TCR beta libraries were built. TCRdb re-called the multiplex PCR reads with MiXCR, one entry per CDR3 protein. The top ten hold 15% to 20% of the sample, which has 350,000 to 450,000 distinct CDR3 sequences, about an eighth seen once. Time point of the sample: newly diagnosed GD, antithyroid drugs for less than 3 months. Scientists built the TCR library using RNA that was extracted from PBMCs. These data also formed part of another study, on T cells in Graves' hyperthyroidism and ophthalmopathy.

The sample consisted of peripheral blood mononuclear cells (PBMCs), taken at new diagnosis, from a patient treated with antithyroid drugs. The origin of the receptors is a woman aged 18-29 years with Graves disease.

This clonotype was counted many times. V usage is TRBV18 and J usage is TRBJ1-1; TRBD1 agrees at 8 bases. Germline CDR1 KGHSH, CDR2 LQKENI. This CDR3 comprises 14 residues. The V segment lost 3 bases and the J segment 3 bases; nucleotides outside the gene matches: 3. CDR3 nucleotide sequence: TGTGCCAGCTCACCCTCGACAGGGGACACTGAAGCTTTCTTT. Its translation is CASSPSTGDTEAFF.

This chain joins TRBV19 and TRBJ1-5, with D possibly being TRBD1 (6 bases). This CDR3 contains 15 residues. Deletions cut 7 bases from V and 1 base from J, with 14 bases between. Germline assignment: CDR1 LNHDA and CDR2 SQIVND (reference sequence). In nucleotides, the CDR3 is TGTGCCAGTAACCCCCGAGACAGGAGCAATCAGCCCCAGCATTTT. Amino acid sequence: CASNPRDRSNQPQHF.

This clonotype was recorded many times. V is TRBV27 and J is TRBJ2-1; possible D gene TRBD1, 6 bases. CDR1 is MNHEY, CDR2 SMNVEV, per germline (reference sequence). V lost 2 bases, J lost 10 bases, and 18 bases lay in between. The CDR3 length is 15 residues. CDR3 nucleotide sequence: TGTGCCAGCAGTTTACTATGGGGGACATTCCGAGAGCAGTTCTTC. Its protein product is CASSLLWGTFREQFF.

At least ten counts were recorded for this clonotype. The chain uses TRBV11-3 and TRBJ2-7; 7 bases are shared with TRBD1. V trimming: 1 base; J trimming: 2 bases; junction bases outside the gene matches: 17. Germline V gene lookup returns CDR1 SGHNT and CDR2 YENEEA. The CDR3 is 19 amino acids. The CDR3 is CASSLGARWTGPNPYEQYV. DNA for the CDR3: TGTGCCAGCAGCTTAGGGGCGAGATGGACAGGTCCAAACCCCTACGAGCAGTACGTC.

In this sample, this clonotype turned up a few times. V gene TRBV14 combines with J gene TRBJ2-7, with a weak D call TRBD1 (6 bases). The CDR3 is made up of 11 amino acids. Trimming left V 1 base short and J 11 bases short, with 9 bases between. Germline V lookup: CDR1 SGHDN, CDR2 FVKESK. The CDR3 sequence: CASSQGTVKYV. In DNA, the CDR3 is TGTGCCAGCAGCCAAGGGACAGTTAAGTACGTC.

The chain combines TRBV12-3 or TRBV12-4 with TRBJ2-1; the D is unclear. V lost 3 bases, J lost 0 bases, and 9 bases lay in between. The CDR3 spans 15 residues. Here the CDR3 DNA reads TGTGCCAGCAGTTTCGCGGTCCCCTCCTACAATGAGCAGTTCTTC. It yields the protein CASSFAVPSYNEQFF.

V is TRBV5-4 and J is TRBJ2-3; D gene unclear. V shed 1 base and J shed 1 base, with 7 bases lying between them. The CDR3 loop spans 14 amino acids. From germline, CDR1 is SGHNT and CDR2 YYREEE (reference sequence). The CDR3, as DNA: TGTGCCAGCAGCTTGAAGGATGGCACAGATACGCAGTATTTT. Amino acid sequence: CASSLKDGTDTQYF.

This clonotype was seen ten or more times. The chain links TRBV12-3 or TRBV12-4 to TRBJ1-3; D is unclear. This CDR3 has 14 residues. V lost 1 base to trimming and J lost 9 bases, with 13 bases between them. In DNA form, the CDR3 reads TGTGCCAGCAGTTTAGGGTGGCTGCTCGGCACCATATATTTT. Protein: CASSLGWLLGTIYF.

This clonotype was recorded many times. The V and J genes are TRBV30 and TRBJ1-2, with D unresolved. The CDR3 length is 10 residues. The ends were cut back, 5 bases at V and 7 bases at J, with 8 bases in the middle. The germline V gene encodes CDR1 GTSNPN and CDR2 SVGIG (reference sequence). The CDR3 DNA is TGTGCCTGGGCCGATGCTGGCTACACCTTC. Amino acid sequence: CAWADAGYTF.